Sequencing of this TCR beta chain was carried out in a study of chemoradiotherapy in HPV16-positive cancers. Study-wide background: Candidate HPV-specific T-cell clones and common TCR motifs came from functional assays in a couple of HPV16-positive patients.

Notes on the study in general: Candidate HPV-specific clones and E7-related TCR motifs grew in tumor during treatment. The functional HPV-specific definition rests on just a couple of HPV16-positive patients.

Sequenced by immunoSEQ multiplex PCR; TCRdb stores in-frame clones only, minus some. The table includes tens of thousands of clones, roughly 78% detected once. Over chemoradiotherapy, repertoires were sampled more than once. This clone was found once. Its antigen is as yet unknown. The V end lost 4 bases, the J end lost 3 bases, and 13 bases lay between the germline ends. Germline V gene data show CDR1 as SGHVS and CDR2 as FQNEAQ. This CDR3 is built from 14 residues. The specimen comprised blood, sampled from a patient who underwent chemoradiotherapy. The source of this sequence is a human donor with HPV-associated anogenital cancer. This chain connects TRBV7-8 to TRBJ2-7; a weak D match, TRBD2 (5 bases). The CDR3 sequence: CASSSSRGFYEQYF. CDR3 sequence (DNA): TGTGCCAGCAGCTCATCTCGGGGATTCTACGAGCAGTACTTC.